This TCR beta chain was sequenced in a study of CD8 T cells in ankylosing spondylitis. Trimming cost V 5 bases and J 14 bases, with 21 bases left between them. This CDR3 has 14 residues. The germline CDR1 and CDR2 sequences are SGHTA and FQGNSA. TCRdb redid the calling of the 5' RACE reads with MiXCR, one entry per CDR3 protein. Among approximately 300,000 distinct CDR3 sequences listed, 8% were seen once. About this clonotype: Its antigen is not known.

General study results and limits: Fewer than ten highly homologous variants made up a TCR beta motif that seemed to typify ankylosing spondylitis blood.

The chain links TRBV7-2 to TRBJ1-4; the D gene is possibly TRBD1 (6 bases). The sequencing input was blood, either unsorted or a sorted T cell fraction (not recorded which). The receptor was derived from a male donor with ankylosing spondylitis. CDR3 in amino acids: CASSPGQGGRKLFF. The CDR3 DNA sequence: TGTGCCAGCAGCCCGGGACAAGGGGGTCGTAAGCTGTTTTTT.